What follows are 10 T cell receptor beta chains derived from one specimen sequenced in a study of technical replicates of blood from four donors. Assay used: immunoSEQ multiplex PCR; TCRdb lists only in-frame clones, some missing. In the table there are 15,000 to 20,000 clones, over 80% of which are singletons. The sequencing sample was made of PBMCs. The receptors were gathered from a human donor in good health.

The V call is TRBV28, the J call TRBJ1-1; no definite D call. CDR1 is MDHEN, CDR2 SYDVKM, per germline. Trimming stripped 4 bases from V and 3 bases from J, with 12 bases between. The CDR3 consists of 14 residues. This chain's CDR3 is CASSSHFGDTEAFF. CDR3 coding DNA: TGTGCCAGCAGTTCCCATTTCGGGGACACTGAAGCTTTCTTT.

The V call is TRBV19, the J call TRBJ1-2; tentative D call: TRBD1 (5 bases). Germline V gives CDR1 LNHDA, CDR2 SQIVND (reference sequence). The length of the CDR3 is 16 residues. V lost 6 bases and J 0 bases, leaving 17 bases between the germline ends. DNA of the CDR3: TGTGCCAGTAGGGTAGCAGGGATTAGTCCTAACTATGGCTACACCTTC. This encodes CASRVAGISPNYGYTF.

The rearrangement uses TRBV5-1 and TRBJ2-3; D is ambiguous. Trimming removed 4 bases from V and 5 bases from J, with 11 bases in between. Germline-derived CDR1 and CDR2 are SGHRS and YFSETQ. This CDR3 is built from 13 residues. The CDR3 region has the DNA TGCGCCAGCAGCCCTGTTGGCTTAGATACGCAGTATTTT. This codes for CASSPVGLDTQYF.

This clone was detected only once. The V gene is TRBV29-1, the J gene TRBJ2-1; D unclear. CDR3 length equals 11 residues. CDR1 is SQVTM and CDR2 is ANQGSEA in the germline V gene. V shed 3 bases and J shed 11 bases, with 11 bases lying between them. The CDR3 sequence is CSVDSDPKQFF. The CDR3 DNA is TGCAGCGTTGACAGCGACCCGAAGCAGTTCTTC.

Here the CDR3 DNA reads TGTGCCAGCAGCCAGAATGCACAGGCGCAAGAGACCCAGTACTTC. Translation: CASSQNAQAQETQYF. The rearrangement joins TRBV5-4 to TRBJ2-5; D possibly corresponds to TRBD1 (5 bases). Deletions cut 4 bases from V and 2 bases from J, with 15 bases between. Germline assignment: CDR1 SGHNT and CDR2 YYREEE (reference sequence). This CDR3 is 15 amino acids long.

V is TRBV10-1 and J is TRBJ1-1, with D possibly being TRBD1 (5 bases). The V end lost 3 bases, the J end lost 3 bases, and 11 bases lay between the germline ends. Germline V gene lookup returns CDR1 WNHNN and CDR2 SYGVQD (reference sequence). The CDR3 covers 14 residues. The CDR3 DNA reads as TGCGCCAGCAGTGATGTCGGGGGTGACACTGAAGCTTTCTTT. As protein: CASSDVGGDTEAFF.

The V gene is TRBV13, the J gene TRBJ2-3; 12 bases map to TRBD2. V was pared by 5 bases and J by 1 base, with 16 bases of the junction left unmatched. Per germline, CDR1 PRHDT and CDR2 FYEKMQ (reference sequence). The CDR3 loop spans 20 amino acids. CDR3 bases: TGTGCCAGCAGCGCTATCCTGGGGCTAGCGGGAGGGCACGGCACAGATACGCAGTATTTT. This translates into CASSAILGLAGGHGTDTQYF. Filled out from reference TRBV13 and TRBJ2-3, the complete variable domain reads AAGVIQSPRHLIKEKRETATLKCYPIPRHDTVYWYQQGPGQDPQFLISFYEKMQSDKGSIPDRFSAQQFSDYHSELNMSSLELGDSALYFCASSAILGLAGGHGTDTQYFGPGTRLTVL.

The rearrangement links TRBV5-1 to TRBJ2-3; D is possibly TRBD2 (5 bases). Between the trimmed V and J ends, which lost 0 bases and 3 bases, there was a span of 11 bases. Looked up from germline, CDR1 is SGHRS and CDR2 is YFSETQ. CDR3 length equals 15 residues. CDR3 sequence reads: CASSLVPRGTDTQYF. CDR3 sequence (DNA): TGCGCCAGCAGCTTGGTTCCCCGGGGAACAGATACGCAGTATTTT.

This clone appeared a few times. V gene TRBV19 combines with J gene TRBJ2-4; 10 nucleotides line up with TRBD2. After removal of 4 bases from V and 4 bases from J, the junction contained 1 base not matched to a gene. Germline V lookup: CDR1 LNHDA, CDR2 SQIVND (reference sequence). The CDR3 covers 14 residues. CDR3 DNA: TGTGCCAGTAGTACAGCGGGGGGGAAAAACATTCAGTACTTC. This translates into CASSTAGGKNIQYF.

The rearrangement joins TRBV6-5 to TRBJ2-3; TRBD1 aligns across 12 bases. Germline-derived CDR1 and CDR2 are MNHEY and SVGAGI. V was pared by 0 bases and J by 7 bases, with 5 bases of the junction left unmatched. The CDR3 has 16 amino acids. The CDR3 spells CASSYSGGQGANTQYF. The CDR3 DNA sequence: TGTGCCAGCAGTTACTCGGGGGGACAGGGGGCTAATACGCAGTATTTT.